The 20 T cell receptor beta chains below all came from one sample that was sequenced in a study of blood T cell repertoires in COVID-19. The repertoire was sequenced with immunoSEQ multiplex PCR; TCRdb's copy has only in-frame clones and lacks some. The sample lists around 80,000 clones, roughly 80% occurring once. Material for sequencing was peripheral blood. These receptors all stem from a woman older than 75 with acute or convalescent COVID-19.

The chain employs TRBV7-9 and TRBJ2-1; D not resolved. V lost 5 bases and J 10 bases, leaving 12 bases between the germline ends. The CDR3 runs 12 residues. Germline-derived CDR1 and CDR2 are SEHNR and FQNEAQ (reference sequence). CDR3 nucleotides: TGTGCCAGCAGCCTCATCGGCGGCGAGCAGTTCTTC. This gives the protein CASSLIGGEQFF.

This clone was observed a single time. V is TRBV7-2 and J is TRBJ2-7; 7 positions agree with TRBD2. CDR1 is SGHTA and CDR2 is FQGNSA in the germline V gene. V shed 1 base, J shed 1 base, and the junction held 7 bases outside the gene matches. This CDR3 is built from 16 residues. CDR3 region: CASSLGFGRGSYEQYF. The CDR3 DNA is TGTGCCAGCAGCTTAGGATTTGGGCGGGGGTCCTACGAGCAGTACTTC.

The rearrangement uses TRBV23-1 and TRBJ1-2; 8 bases are a match to TRBD1. TRBV23-1 qualifies as an ORF whose function is uncertain. This CDR3 has 14 residues. With V trimmed by 6 bases and J by 8 bases, 11 bases remained unmatched. Here the CDR3 reads CASRRTGYGGGYTF. The DNA of the CDR3 is TGCGCCAGCAGGAGGACAGGGTACGGGGGGGGCTACACCTTC.

This clone has only one observation. V is TRBV6-6 and J is TRBJ1-5; D unresolved. Trimming left V 9 bases short and J 2 bases short, with 11 bases between. The CDR3 spans 13 residues. From germline, CDR1 is MNHNY and CDR2 SVGAGI (reference sequence). The CDR3 loop is CASLQRGNQPQHF. Written as DNA, the CDR3 is TGTGCCAGTCTCCAGAGGGGCAATCAGCCCCAGCATTTT.

This clone has just one count. V is TRBV7-2 and J is TRBJ2-3; a weak D match, TRBD2 (7 bases). V was trimmed by 8 bases and J by 2 bases, leaving 17 bases between them. CDR1 and CDR2 from the germline V gene are SGHTA and FQGNSA. CDR3 length: 15 amino acids. DNA for the CDR3: TGTGCCAGCTCCGGCGGGGGCGTTATCACAGATACGCAGTATTTT. Translation gives CASSGGGVITDTQYF.

This chain uses TRBV28 with TRBJ2-1; D call uncertain. CDR1 is MDHEN, CDR2 SYDVKM, per germline. The CDR3 covers 13 residues. V was cut by 4 bases and J by 3 bases, with 7 bases left in between. The CDR3 is CASSSPLYNEQFF. The CDR3 DNA is TGTGCCAGCAGTTCCCCCCTCTACAATGAGCAGTTCTTC.

The rearrangement joins TRBV7-2 to TRBJ2-3; 8 positions agree with TRBD2. The V segment lost 0 bases and the J segment 8 bases; nucleotides outside the gene matches: 7. The CDR3 sequence is 15 residues long. Germline CDR1 SGHTA, CDR2 FQGNSA. CDR3 nucleotide sequence: TGTGCCAGCAGCTTAGCTAAGCGGGGGAAGGGTACGCAGTATTTT. This sequence encodes CASSLAKRGKGTQYF.

The genes are TRBV7-3 and TRBJ2-1; 9 nucleotides align to TRBD2. Germline V gene data show CDR1 as SGHTA and CDR2 as FQGTGA. V gave up 5 bases and J gave up 7 bases; unmatched junction bases: 6. The CDR3 sequence is 14 residues long. The CDR3 DNA follows: TGTGCCAGCAGCCCCCGGCGGGGGGGGAATGAGCAGTTCTTC. Translating gives CASSPRRGGNEQFF.

This chain joins TRBV3-1 (or the pseudogene TRBV3-2) and TRBJ2-7, with D possibly TRBD1 on 5 matching bases. V was shortened by 5 bases and J by 3 bases, with 20 bases between the two germline ends. CDR1 is LGHDT and CDR2 is YNNKEL in the germline V gene (reference sequence). The CDR3 consists of 16 residues. The CDR3 nucleotides read TGTGCCAGCAGCTACCTTAGGGCCGGACACTTCTACGAGCAGTACTTC. Its translation: CASSYLRAGHFYEQYF.

The rearrangement uses TRBV6-6 and TRBJ2-7, with D maybe TRBD2 (5 bases). The V end lost 2 bases, the J end lost 0 bases, and 8 bases lay between the germline ends. CDR3 size: 14 residues. CDR1 is MNHNY, CDR2 SVGAGI, per germline (reference sequence). CDR3 in amino acids: CASSYRGYSYEQYF. The CDR3 bases are TGTGCCAGCAGTTACAGAGGGTACTCCTACGAGCAGTACTTC.

The chain joins TRBV19 to TRBJ1-5; TRBD1 agrees at 7 bases. The J segment lost 2 bases and the V segment lost 7 bases, leaving 5 bases of the junction unmatched. The length of the CDR3 is 14 residues. Per the germline V gene, CDR1 is LNHDA and CDR2 is SQIVND (reference sequence). CDR3 sequence (DNA): TGTGCCAGTACCGGGACAGCCGGCAATCAGCCCCAGCATTTT. This encodes CASTGTAGNQPQHF.

The V and J genes are TRBV11-3 and TRBJ1-2; 7 bases align to TRBD1. The CDR3 sequence is 15 residues long. Germline V gives CDR1 SGHNT, CDR2 YENEEA. With 5 bases clipped from V and 4 bases from J, the junction kept 10 bases outside the gene matches. The CDR3 DNA reads as TGTGCCAGCAGCGCCCGACAGGGCGTAGGCTATGGCTACACCTTC. Residues: CASSARQGVGYGYTF.

The chain combines TRBV27 with TRBJ1-1; TRBD1 might be the D (6 bases). The CDR3 runs to 14 residues. The V gene's germline CDR1 is MNHEY and CDR2 SMNVEV (reference sequence). V was pared by 2 bases and J by 2 bases, with 9 bases between. In DNA form, the CDR3 reads TGTGCCAGCAGTTTAAGACAGGCTAACACTGAAGCTTTCTTT. It yields the protein CASSLRQANTEAFF.

The rearrangement uses TRBV7-9 and TRBJ2-5, with 15 bases identical to TRBD2. The CDR3 loop spans 17 amino acids. V was pared by 5 bases and J by 2 bases, with 6 bases of the junction left unmatched. Germline values: CDR1 SEHNR, CDR2 FQNEAQ (reference sequence). CDR3 nucleotide sequence: TGTGCCAGCAGCCCCGGGACTAGCGGGGGGCGGCAAGAGACCCAGTACTTC. Its protein is CASSPGTSGGRQETQYF.

CDR3 coding DNA: TGTGCCAGCAGTTCTCTACGGGGGGGCCGGGAGACCCAGTACTTC. Translation: CASSSLRGGRETQYF. The chain links TRBV28 to TRBJ2-5, with 8 bases that match TRBD2. Trimming at V came to 4 bases and at J to 5 bases, leaving 9 bases not matched to a gene. This CDR3 has 15 amino acids. CDR1 is MDHEN, CDR2 SYDVKM, per germline. The whole variable domain, filled in from reference TRBV28 and TRBJ2-5, reads DVKVTQSSRYLVKRTGEKVFLECVQDMDHENMFWYRQDPGLGLRLIYFSYDVKMKEKGDIPEGYSVSREKKERFSLILESASTNQTSMYLCASSSLRGGRETQYFGPGTRLLVL.

The chain is built from TRBV7-6 and TRBJ1-4; 8 nucleotides align to TRBD1. The ends lost 5 bases at V and 6 bases at J; junction bases unmatched: 8. The CDR3 totals 15 residues. Germline CDR1 reads SGHVS; CDR2 reads FNYEAQ. The CDR3 is CASSRLPGQDEKLFF. The CDR3 coding sequence is TGTGCCAGCAGCCGACTTCCGGGACAGGATGAAAAACTGTTTTTT.

A few counts support this clone. The rearrangement joins TRBV6-2 or TRBV6-3 to TRBJ1-2, with a possible D match to TRBD1 (5 bases). Germline CDR1 and CDR2: MNHEY and SVGEGT. The V end was cut by 4 bases, the J end by 2 bases, with 20 bases between. The CDR3 totals 17 residues. CDR3 protein: CASSSTSLDTGNYGYTF. The CDR3 DNA is TGTGCCAGCAGTTCAACGTCGCTGGACACCGGAAACTATGGCTACACCTTC.

V is TRBV30 and J is TRBJ1-6; a weak D match, TRBD1 (6 bases). CDR1 is GTSNPN, CDR2 SVGIG, per germline (reference sequence). This CDR3 spans 14 amino acids. Trimming removed 3 bases at V and 18 bases at J, with 24 bases between. This CDR3 is CAWSQGHRGIRTHF. CDR3 bases: TGTGCCTGGAGCCAGGGACATCGAGGTATCCGTACCCACTTT.

CDR3 DNA sequence: TGTGCCAGCAGCCAAGGAGACTGGCTGGGTATCCATGAGCAGTTCTTC. Protein: CASSQGDWLGIHEQFF. V usage is TRBV14 and J usage is TRBJ2-1; D remains unclear. CDR3 length: 16 amino acids. V lost 1 base to trimming and J lost 8 bases, with 18 bases between them. CDR1 is SGHDN and CDR2 is FVKESK in the germline V gene.

The chain has TRBV7-2 and TRBJ2-5; 9 bases agree with TRBD2. V gave up 2 bases and J gave up 3 bases; unmatched junction bases: 7. CDR3 length: 16 amino acids. The germline V gene has CDR1 SGHTA and CDR2 FQGNSA. The CDR3 DNA follows: TGTGCCAGCAGCTTAAGTGGTAGCGGGGGCAAAGAGACCCAGTACTTC. As protein: CASSLSGSGGKETQYF.